This passage covers 23 T cell receptor beta chains from one sample sequenced in a study of OX40 agonist ivuxolimab in advanced cancers. TCRdb's copy holds only in-frame clones and misses some; the assay was immunoSEQ multiplex PCR. The table lists 65,000 or so clones, roughly 82% of them singletons. The specimen was CD4+ or CD8+ T cells sorted from blood, collected in a trial of the OX40 agonist ivuxolimab. The origin of the receptors is an adult with an advanced solid tumor such as melanoma, head and neck, liver or kidney cancer.

This rearrangement joins TRBV7-9 to TRBJ2-6; D not certain. Trimming left V 2 bases short and J 2 bases short, with 1 base between. The germline V gene has CDR1 SEHNR and CDR2 FQNEAQ (reference sequence). This CDR3 region has 13 residues. CDR3: CASSLTGANVLTF. In DNA, the CDR3 is TGTGCCAGCAGCTTAACTGGGGCCAACGTCCTGACTTTC. Drawing the rest from reference TRBV7-9 and TRBJ2-6, the complete variable domain is DTGVSQNPRHKITKRGQNVTFRCDPISEHNRLYWYRQTLGQGPEFLTYFQNEAQLEKSRLLSDRFSAERPKGSFSTLEIQRTEQGDSAMYLCASSLTGANVLTFGAGSRLTVL.

The chain joins TRBV7-9 to TRBJ1-1; no definite D call. The CDR3 has 12 amino acids. The germline gives CDR1 SEHNR, CDR2 FQNEAQ (reference sequence). Trimming left V 3 bases short and J 8 bases short, with 10 bases between. Here the CDR3 DNA reads TGTGCCAGCAGCTTGGTCCAGGCAGAAGCTTTCTTT. It translates to CASSLVQAEAFF.

The V and J genes are TRBV19 and TRBJ2-5; D not certain. Trimming removed 3 bases at V and 6 bases at J, with 5 bases between. The CDR3 has 11 amino acids. The germline V gene has CDR1 LNHDA and CDR2 SQIVND (reference sequence). The CDR3 loop is CASSIRQTQYF. The DNA for the CDR3 is TGTGCCAGTAGTATCCGCCAGACCCAGTACTTC.

This chain links TRBV7-9 with TRBJ1-2; no reliable D call. V lost 5 bases and J lost 6, with 22 bases in between. This CDR3 contains 16 residues. The germline V gene has CDR1 SEHNR and CDR2 FQNEAQ (reference sequence). In DNA form, the CDR3 reads TGTGCCAGCAGCCACGGCCCACGGGAGGGAAGGGATGGCTACACCTTC. It is translated as CASSHGPREGRDGYTF.

This chain links TRBV7-2 with TRBJ2-3; 8 bases line up with TRBD2. With V trimmed by 3 bases and J by 2 bases, 10 bases remained unmatched. CDR1 and CDR2 (germline): SGHTA, FQGNSA. The CDR3 totals 17 residues. The CDR3 DNA reads TGTGCCAGCAGCTTTAGAGGGGGTAGCGGGGCCACAGATACGCAGTATTTT. This gives the protein CASSFRGGSGATDTQYF. Variable domain in full (rest from reference TRBV7-2 and TRBJ2-3): GAGVSQSPSNKVTEKGKDVELRCDPISGHTALYWYRQSLGQGLEFLIYFQGNSAPDKSGLPSDRFSAERTGGSVSTLTIQRTQQEDSAVYLCASSFRGGSGATDTQYFGPGTRLTVL.

CDR3 bases: TGCAGCGTTCCTACTCGGACAGGGGTCTGGGGTGAACAGCCCCAGCATTTT. Translation: CSVPTRTGVWGEQPQHF. V gene TRBV29-1 combines with J gene TRBJ1-5; 9 bases fit TRBD1. J gave up 7 bases and V 5 bases, and 18 bases lay outside the gene matches. Looked up from germline, CDR1 is SQVTM and CDR2 is ANQGSEA. This CDR3 region has 17 residues.

This chain links TRBV10-3 with TRBJ2-2, with 14 bases that match TRBD2. This CDR3 is built from 16 residues. Germline V CDR1 and CDR2: ENHRY, SYGVKD. With 7 bases clipped from V and 6 bases from J, the junction kept 7 bases outside the gene matches. The CDR3 sequence: CAITPTSGGDAGELFF. CDR3 DNA sequence: TGTGCCATCACTCCGACTAGCGGGGGGGACGCCGGGGAGCTGTTTTTT.

The chain has TRBV2 and TRBJ2-7, with D maybe TRBD1 (6 bases). Trimming removed 6 bases at V and 1 base at J, with 10 bases between. The CDR3 is 13 amino acids. Per germline, CDR1 SNHLY and CDR2 FYNNEI. The CDR3 nucleotides read TGTGCCAGCAGATGGGGGCAGTCCTACGAGCAGTACTTC. This translates into CASRWGQSYEQYF.

In its sample, this clone was seen once. The V and J genes are TRBV18 and TRBJ1-5; TRBD1 agrees at 8 bases. The length of the CDR3 is 15 residues. Trimming cost V 2 bases and J 6 bases; bases outside gene matches: 6. CDR1 is KGHSH, CDR2 LQKENI, per germline. Written as DNA, the CDR3 is TGTGCCAGCTCACCAACAACAGGGGGAAGTCAGCCCCAGCATTTT. Its translation is CASSPTTGGSQPQHF.

The rearrangement links TRBV11-3 to TRBJ2-3; D may be TRBD2 (6 bases). Trimming took 1 base from V and 7 from J, leaving 18 bases between them. CDR3 length: 16 residues. Germline CDR1 SGHNT, CDR2 YENEEA. The CDR3 sequence: CASSLAPSWRGHTQYF. Here the CDR3 DNA reads TGTGCCAGCAGCTTAGCTCCCTCCTGGAGGGGCCATACGCAGTATTTT.

The gene calls are TRBV19 and TRBJ2-3, with 7 bases identical to TRBD1. Trimming took 6 bases from V and 6 from J; bases not matched to a gene: 3. The CDR3 contains 12 residues. Germline V lookup: CDR1 LNHDA, CDR2 SQIVND (reference sequence). The CDR3 protein is CASSPTGDTQYF. CDR3 nucleotide sequence: TGTGCCAGTAGCCCGACAGGGGATACGCAGTATTTT. The whole variable domain, filled in from reference TRBV19 and TRBJ2-3, reads DGGITQSPKYLFRKEGQNVTLSCEQNLNHDAMYWYRQDPGQGLRLIYYSQIVNDFQKGDIAEGYSVSREKKESFPLTVTSAQKNPTAFYLCASSPTGDTQYFGPGTRLTVL.

The V call is TRBV30, the J call TRBJ2-7; possible D gene TRBD2, 5 bases. Trimming cost V 2 bases and J 4 bases, with 6 bases left between them. The CDR3 extends over 11 amino acids. CDR1 and CDR2 from the germline V gene are GTSNPN and SVGIG (reference sequence). In DNA, the CDR3 is TGTGCCTGGAGTACGGGGTACGAGCAGTACTTC. The encoded protein is CAWSTGYEQYF.

The chain combines TRBV9 with TRBJ2-5, with 9 bases fitting TRBD1. The V and J ends lost 4 bases and 5 bases, in that order; junction bases with no gene match: 6. The CDR3 is 14 amino acids. From germline, CDR1 is SGDLS and CDR2 YYNGEE. CDR3 sequence: CASSPRQGGETQYF. The CDR3 DNA reads as TGTGCCAGCAGCCCACGACAGGGGGGGGAGACCCAGTACTTC.

The rearrangement links TRBV5-4 to TRBJ2-1; 7 bases agree with TRBD2. The ends lost 0 bases at V and 2 bases at J; junction bases unmatched: 8. The length of the CDR3 is 17 residues. Germline V gives CDR1 SGHNT, CDR2 YYREEE (reference sequence). The CDR3 coding sequence is TGTGCCAGCAGCTTGGGGGAGCGGGGTGGCACCTACAATGAGCAGTTCTTC. Amino acid sequence: CASSLGERGGTYNEQFF.

The chain employs TRBV6-6 and TRBJ2-7, with D possibly matching TRBD1 (5 bases). Germline V gene lookup returns CDR1 MNHNY and CDR2 SVGAGI (reference sequence). Trimming cost V 4 bases and J 7 bases, with 14 bases left between them. The length of the CDR3 is 13 residues. The CDR3, as DNA: TGTGCCAGCAGTTCCCAGAGAAAGGGGGAGCAGTACTTC. Encoded protein: CASSSQRKGEQYF.

J is TRBJ2-1 and V is TRBV7-3; 9 bases are shared with TRBD2. The CDR3 contains 14 residues. Losses at the gene ends were 2 bases for V and 9 bases for J; bases not matched to a gene: 5. Germline CDR1 and CDR2: SGHTA and FQGTGA. CDR3 coding DNA: TGTGCCAGCAGCTTAGTAGCGGGGGCTTTTGAGCAGTTCTTC. Encoded protein: CASSLVAGAFEQFF.

The chain carries TRBV27 and TRBJ1-1; 7 bases map to TRBD1. CDR1 is MNHEY, CDR2 SMNVEV, per germline (reference sequence). The CDR3 length is 14 residues. The junction had 6 bases not matched to a gene; V was cut back by 2 bases and J by 6 bases. Written as DNA, the CDR3 is TGTGCCAGCAGTTTAGTCTCAGGGGGAGCTGAAGCTTTCTTT. The encoded protein is CASSLVSGGAEAFF.

This chain connects TRBV19 to TRBJ1-4; TRBD1 aligns across 8 bases. Germline V gene sequence: CDR1 LNHDA, CDR2 SQIVND (reference sequence). There are 13 residues in the CDR3. Trimming removed 6 bases from V and 7 bases from J; junction bases left unmatched: 4. The CDR3 nucleotides are TGTGCCAGTAGGACAGGGGCCTCTGAAAAACTGTTTTTT. This codes for CASRTGASEKLFF. The full variable domain, in which reference TRBV19 and TRBJ1-4 provide the parts outside the CDR3, is DGGITQSPKYLFRKEGQNVTLSCEQNLNHDAMYWYRQDPGQGLRLIYYSQIVNDFQKGDIAEGYSVSREKKESFPLTVTSAQKNPTAFYLCASRTGASEKLFFGSGTQLSVL.

The chain links TRBV4-1 to TRBJ1-3; no reliable D call. The CDR3 has 15 residues. The germline V and J ends were trimmed by 5 bases and 0 bases, with 11 bases remaining between them. Germline values: CDR1 MGHRA, CDR2 YSYEKL. CDR3 protein: CASSSITGSGNTIYF. Written as DNA, the CDR3 is TGCGCCAGCAGCTCAATCACGGGCTCTGGAAACACCATATATTTT.

The sample holds a few counts of this clone. The gene calls are TRBV7-2 and TRBJ2-3; D is uncertain. This CDR3 has 13 amino acids. V lost 5 bases, J lost 4 bases, and 10 bases lay in between. The germline V gene encodes CDR1 SGHTA and CDR2 FQGNSA. The CDR3 spells CASSPSVADTQYF. The CDR3 DNA reads TGTGCCAGCAGCCCTTCAGTAGCAGATACGCAGTATTTT.

A few counts support this clone. The chain couples TRBV5-1 to TRBJ2-7; a weak D match, TRBD2 (5 bases). V dropped 4 bases and J dropped 7 bases, with 12 bases sitting between them. Germline V CDR1 and CDR2: SGHRS, YFSETQ. CDR3 length: 12 amino acids. The CDR3 here is CASSPGLVEQYF. The DNA for the CDR3 is TGCGCCAGCAGCCCCGGACTGGTGGAGCAGTACTTC.

This clone has only a few counts. CDR3 residues: CASSQVGQGAVVRGEAFF. Here the CDR3 DNA reads TGTGCCAGCAGCCAAGTGGGACAGGGGGCGGTGGTCAGAGGGGAAGCTTTCTTT. The J gene is TRBJ1-1, the V gene TRBV4-2, with 12 bases aligning to TRBD1. The germline V gene has CDR1 LGHNA and CDR2 YNFKEQ. The CDR3 length is 18 residues. V trimming: 1 base; J trimming: 8 bases; junction bases outside the gene matches: 14.

This chain uses TRBV4-3 with TRBJ1-2, with 7 bases aligning to TRBD1. The trim removed 0 bases at V and 7 bases at J, leaving 5 bases unmatched. This CDR3 has 14 amino acids. Germline CDR1 LGHNA, CDR2 YSLEER. The CDR3: CASSQDRQGGGYTF. CDR3 sequence (DNA): TGCGCCAGCAGCCAAGATCGACAGGGAGGTGGCTACACCTTC.